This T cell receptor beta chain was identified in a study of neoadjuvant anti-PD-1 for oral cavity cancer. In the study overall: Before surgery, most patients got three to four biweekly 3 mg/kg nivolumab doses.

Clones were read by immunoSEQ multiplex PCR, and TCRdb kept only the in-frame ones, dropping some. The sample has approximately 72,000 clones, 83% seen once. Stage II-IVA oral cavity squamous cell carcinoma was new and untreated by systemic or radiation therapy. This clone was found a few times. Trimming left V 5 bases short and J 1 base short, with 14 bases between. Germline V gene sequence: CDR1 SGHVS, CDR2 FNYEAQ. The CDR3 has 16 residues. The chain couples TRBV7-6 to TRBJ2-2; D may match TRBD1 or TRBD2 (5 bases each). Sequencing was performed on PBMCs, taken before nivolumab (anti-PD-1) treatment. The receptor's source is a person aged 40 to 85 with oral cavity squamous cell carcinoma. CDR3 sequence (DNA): TGTGCCAGCAGCCCCTCGGGGCACAGGAACACCGGGGAGCTGTTTTTT. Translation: CASSPSGHRNTGELFF. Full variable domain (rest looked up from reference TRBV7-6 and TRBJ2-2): GAGVSQSPRYKVTKRGQDVALRCDPISGHVSLYWYRQALGQGPEFLTYFNYEAQQDKSGLPNDRFSAERPEGSISTLTIQRTEQRDSAMYRCASSPSGHRNTGELFFGEGSRLTVL.